This passage covers 5 T cell receptor beta chains from one sample sequenced in a study of blood T cell repertoires in COVID-19. The repertoire was sequenced with immunoSEQ multiplex PCR; TCRdb's copy has only in-frame clones and lacks some. The table shows a few hundred thousand clones, with around 84% occurring only once. The sequenced sample was PBMCs or T cells enriched from blood (not recorded which). These receptors were taken from a woman between 45 and 65 years old who had been exposed to COVID-19.

V and J are TRBV5-8 and TRBJ2-6, with a possible D match to TRBD2 (6 bases). The CDR3 extends over 16 amino acids. V was clipped by 2 bases and J by 3 bases, with 12 bases between them. Germline assignment: CDR1 SGHTS and CDR2 YDEGEE. The CDR3 loop is CASSLPQGGGANVLTF. The CDR3, as DNA: TGTGCCAGCAGCTTACCCCAGGGAGGTGGGGCCAACGTCCTGACTTTC. The entire variable domain, with the rest obtained from reference TRBV5-8 and TRBJ2-6, is as follows: EAGVTQSPTHLIKTRGQQATLRCSPISGHTSVYWYQQALGLGLQFLLWYDEGEERNRGNFPPRFSGRQFPNYSSELNVNALELEDSALYLCASSLPQGGGANVLTFGAGSRLTVL.

The rearrangement links TRBV5-1 to TRBJ2-5; TRBD2 aligns across 9 bases. The J segment lost 4 bases and the V segment lost 4 bases, leaving 2 bases of the junction unmatched. Looked up from germline, CDR1 is SGHRS and CDR2 is YFSETQ. The CDR3 covers 13 residues. CDR3 DNA sequence: TGCGCCAGCAGCGGCGGGGGGGCAGAGACCCAGTACTTC. It encodes CASSGGGAETQYF. The full variable domain, rest sourced from reference TRBV5-1 and TRBJ2-5, is KAGVTQTPRYLIKTRGQQVTLSCSPISGHRSVSWYQQTPGQGLQFLFEYFSETQRNKGNFPGRFSGRQFSNSRSEMNVSTLELGDSALYLCASSGGGAETQYFGPGTRLLVL.

The rearrangement links TRBV28 to TRBJ1-1; possible D gene TRBD1, 5 bases. V lost 3 bases to trimming and J lost 7 bases, with 15 bases between them. Germline CDR1 MDHEN, CDR2 SYDVKM. This CDR3 region has 14 residues. The CDR3 coding sequence is TGTGCCAGCAGTTTGACAGATCCCTTTAATGAAGCTTTCTTT. The encoded protein is CASSLTDPFNEAFF.

This chain links TRBV5-1 with TRBJ1-5, with 7 nucleotides matching TRBD1. The CDR3 extends over 15 amino acids. CDR1 and CDR2 from the germline V gene are SGHRS and YFSETQ. The trim removed 0 bases at V and 4 bases at J, leaving 4 bases unmatched. The CDR3 region is CASSLETGKNQPQHF. CDR3 nucleotides: TGCGCCAGCAGCTTGGAGACAGGGAAAAATCAGCCCCAGCATTTT. The variable domain in full, with the rest retrieved from reference TRBV5-1 and TRBJ1-5, is KAGVTQTPRYLIKTRGQQVTLSCSPISGHRSVSWYQQTPGQGLQFLFEYFSETQRNKGNFPGRFSGRQFSNSRSEMNVSTLELGDSALYLCASSLETGKNQPQHFGDGTRLSIL.

The chain uses TRBV2 and TRBJ1-2, with D unclear. The CDR3 length is 14 residues. V was shortened by 5 bases and J by 4 bases, with 14 bases between the two germline ends. Germline lookup yields CDR1 SNHLY and CDR2 FYNNEI. The DNA of the CDR3 is TGTGCCAGCAGTTCAAAGACTAACTCCTATGGCTACACCTTC. It codes for CASSSKTNSYGYTF.